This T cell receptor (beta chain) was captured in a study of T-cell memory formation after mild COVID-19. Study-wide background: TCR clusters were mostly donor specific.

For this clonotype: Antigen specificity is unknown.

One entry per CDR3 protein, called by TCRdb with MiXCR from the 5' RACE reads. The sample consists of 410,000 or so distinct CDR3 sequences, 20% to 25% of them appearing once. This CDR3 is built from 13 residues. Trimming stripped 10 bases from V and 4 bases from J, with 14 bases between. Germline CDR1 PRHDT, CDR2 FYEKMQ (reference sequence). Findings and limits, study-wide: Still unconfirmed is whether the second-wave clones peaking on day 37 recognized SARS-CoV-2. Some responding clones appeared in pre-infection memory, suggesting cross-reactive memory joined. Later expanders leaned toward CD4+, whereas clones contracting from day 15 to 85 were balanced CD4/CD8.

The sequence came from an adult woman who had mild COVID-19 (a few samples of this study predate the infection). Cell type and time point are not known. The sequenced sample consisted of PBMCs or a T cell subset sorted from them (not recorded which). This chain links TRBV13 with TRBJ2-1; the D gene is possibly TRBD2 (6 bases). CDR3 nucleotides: TGTGCCACGAGCCTGGGAGGTTACAATGAGCAGTTCTTC. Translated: CATSLGGYNEQFF. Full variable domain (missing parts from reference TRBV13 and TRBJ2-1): AAGVIQSPRHLIKEKRETATLKCYPIPRHDTVYWYQQGPGQDPQFLISFYEKMQSDKGSIPDRFSAQQFSDYHSELNMSSLELGDSALYFCATSLGGYNEQFFGPGTRLTVL.